This T cell receptor (beta chain) was obtained from a study of radiation and T cells in renal cell carcinoma. Study-wide findings and caveats: No pretreatment tumor biopsies were available for baseline clonotypes. From baseline, blood top tumor clonotypes peaked at 2 weeks post-radiation.

Time point specified: blood 4 weeks post-SBRT, at nephrectomy. The treatment denotes: 15 Gy SBRT to primary tumor, nephrectomy 4 weeks later. Nephrectomy followed 15 Gy stereotactic body radiation by 4 weeks. The tumor was a clear cell renal cell carcinoma. Sequenced by immunoSEQ multiplex PCR; TCRdb stores in-frame clones only, minus some. The sample shows more than 120,000 clones, around 88% of them seen only once. CDR1 and CDR2 (germline): MNHEY, SVGAGI. V lost 7 bases and J lost 6, with 18 bases in between. The CDR3 totals 14 residues. About this clone itself: Its specificity is not known.

The sequence was collected from a woman aged 50 to 60 with renal cell carcinoma. Sequenced here: blood, sampled from a patient whose treatment included radiotherapy and nephrectomy. The rearrangement links TRBV6-5 to TRBJ1-2, with D perhaps matching TRBD1 (6 bases). In DNA, the CDR3 is TGTGCCAGCACCATTACAGGGAGGGATGATGGCTACACCTTC. Encoded protein: CASTITGRDDGYTF.